One and the same sample provided the 31 T cell receptor beta chains below, sequenced in a study of cytomegalovirus exposure and HLA in healthy donors. The PCR made use of 60 Vbeta and 13 Jbeta primers. TCRdb's table, derived via immunoSEQ multiplex PCR, lists solely in-frame clones and lacks some. Here the sample spans about 130,000 clones, approximately 82% being singletons. Sequencing was carried out using PBMCs. Receptors originate from a man aged 35 to 55 in good health and CMV-seronegative.

CDR3: CASSEFTGGMGYTF. CDR3 DNA sequence: TGTGCCAGCAGTGAATTTACAGGGGGCATGGGCTACACCTTC. This chain connects TRBV2 to TRBJ1-2; 9 nucleotides match TRBD1. Germline trimming cut 2 bases from V and 8 bases from J; bases unmatched to any gene: 6. This CDR3 region has 14 residues. From germline, CDR1 is SNHLY and CDR2 FYNNEI.

The chain has TRBV19 and TRBJ1-5; possibly TRBD1 for D (5 bases). The CDR3 runs to 18 residues. Germline CDR1 LNHDA, CDR2 SQIVND (reference sequence). The V and J ends lost 4 bases and 7 bases respectively, with 26 bases between them. The CDR3 sequence is CASSTSPPGLGLMQPQHF. In DNA, the CDR3 is TGTGCCAGTAGTACCAGCCCCCCAGGGCTGGGTTTAATGCAGCCCCAGCATTTT. The full variable domain, its missing parts supplied by reference TRBV19 and TRBJ1-5, is DGGITQSPKYLFRKEGQNVTLSCEQNLNHDAMYWYRQDPGQGLRLIYYSQIVNDFQKGDIAEGYSVSREKKESFPLTVTSAQKNPTAFYLCASSTSPPGLGLMQPQHFGDGTRLSIL.

The rearrangement joins TRBV9 to TRBJ2-1, with TRBD1 identical over 8 bases. With V trimmed by 1 base and J by 0 bases, 9 bases remained unmatched. Germline V gene data show CDR1 as SGDLS and CDR2 as YYNGEE. CDR3 length: 18 residues. For the CDR3, the DNA is TGTGCCAGCAGCGTATCTCCTCAGGGGGCGGGCTCCTACAATGAGCAGTTCTTC. Translation gives CASSVSPQGAGSYNEQFF.

In regard to this clone: A read error may account for a junction end that differs from germline. The gene calls are TRBV30 and TRBJ2-7, with 7 bases identical to TRBD2. The CDR3 contains 14 residues. Germline CDR1 GTSNPN, CDR2 SVGIG (reference sequence). CDR3 DNA sequence: TGTGCCTGGAGCCTAGGACTAGAAGGGCTCGAGCAGTGCTTC. Translation: CAWSLGLEGLEQCF. Full variable domain (missing parts from reference TRBV30 and TRBJ2-7): SQTIHQWPATLVQPVGSPLSLECTVEGTSNPNLYWYRQAAGRGLQLLFYSVGIGQISSEVPQNLSASRPQDRQFILSSKKLLLSDSGFYLCAWSLGLEGLEQCFGPGTRLTVT.

The chain has TRBV11-1 and TRBJ2-1; 8 bases fit TRBD1. The CDR3 is made up of 15 amino acids. Germline values: CDR1 SGHAT, CDR2 FQDESV (reference sequence). Trimming took 2 bases from V and 3 from J; bases not matched to a gene: 3. CDR3 in amino acids: CASSLLGTGYNEQFF. The CDR3 region has the DNA TGTGCCAGCAGCTTACTGGGGACAGGCTACAATGAGCAGTTCTTC.

V and J are TRBV19 and TRBJ2-2; TRBD2 agrees at 9 bases. The CDR3 is 14 residues long. Unmatched junction bases numbered 3, after V lost 4 bases and J lost 6 bases. The germline CDR1 and CDR2 sequences are LNHDA and SQIVND (reference sequence). The CDR3 coding sequence is TGTGCCAGTAGTACCGGGACTAGCTCCGGGGAGCTGTTTTTT. It specifies CASSTGTSSGELFF.

The V and J genes are TRBV9 and TRBJ2-7; 9 bases fit TRBD1. The germline V gene encodes CDR1 SGDLS and CDR2 YYNGEE. The CDR3 has 16 residues. Unmatched junction bases numbered 11, after V lost 0 bases and J lost 7 bases. Here the CDR3 DNA reads TGTGCCAGCAGCGTAGGCTTGGACAGGGGCCGAAAAGAGCAGTACTTC. Translating gives CASSVGLDRGRKEQYF.

The chain carries TRBV4-3 and TRBJ1-6; 9 bases align to TRBD1. Per germline, CDR1 LGHNA and CDR2 YSLEER. The CDR3 length is 15 residues. Germline trimming cut 0 bases from V and 9 bases from J; bases unmatched to any gene: 3. This chain's CDR3 is CASSQDGTGSSPLHF. The CDR3 DNA is TGCGCCAGCAGCCAAGACGGGACAGGGAGTTCACCCCTCCACTTT.

The V and J genes are TRBV28 and TRBJ1-1; 7 nucleotides align to TRBD1. The V gene's germline CDR1 is MDHEN and CDR2 SYDVKM. With V trimmed by 5 bases and J by 7 bases, 10 bases remained unmatched. The CDR3 runs 14 residues. CDR3 coding DNA: TGTGCCAGCAGTCCCAGGGGGACAGTGATTGAAGCTTTCTTT. Translated, it gives CASSPRGTVIEAFF.

This clone is a singleton in its sample. The chain couples TRBV5-6 to TRBJ2-3; 9 positions match TRBD1. V was pared by 4 bases and J by 4 bases, with 4 bases of the junction left unmatched. This CDR3 has 14 amino acids. Germline CDR1 and CDR2: SGHDT and YYEEEE. DNA for the CDR3: TGTGCCAGCAGCCTGCGGACAGGGGCAGATACGCAGTATTTT. Translation: CASSLRTGADTQYF.

CDR3 amino acids: CASSPPPGPNWEETQYF. The CDR3 nucleotides read TGTGCCAGCAGCCCCCCGCCGGGCCCGAATTGGGAGGAGACCCAGTACTTC. V gene TRBV5-6 combines with J gene TRBJ2-5; a possible D gene is TRBD2 (5 bases). The germline gives CDR1 SGHDT, CDR2 YYEEEE. Trimming cost V 4 bases and J 5 bases, with 24 bases left between them. CDR3 length equals 17 residues.

The J gene is TRBJ1-3, the V gene TRBV19; D unclear. The CDR3 is 13 residues long. In germline, CDR1 is LNHDA, CDR2 SQIVND (reference sequence). Trimming took 6 bases from V and 2 from J, leaving 8 bases between them. CDR3 DNA sequence: TGTGCCAGTAGGGCAAACGCTGGAAACACCATATATTTT. Its protein is CASRANAGNTIYF.

The V and J genes are TRBV5-6 and TRBJ2-2; D might be TRBD2 (5 bases). Germline CDR1 and CDR2: SGHDT and YYEEEE. The CDR3 length is 14 residues. With 6 bases removed from V and 6 bases from J, the gap between germline ends came to 15 bases. The CDR3 protein is CASTPDNGAGELFF. The CDR3 DNA is TGTGCCAGCACCCCTGACAACGGGGCCGGGGAGCTGTTTTTT.

The V call is TRBV4-3, the J call TRBJ2-1; 12 nucleotides match TRBD1. This CDR3 has 15 residues. The V segment lost 4 bases and the J segment 5 bases; nucleotides outside the gene matches: 3. Germline CDR1 and CDR2: LGHNA and YSLEER. The CDR3 DNA is TGCGCCAGCAGCCCGGGACAGGGGGCCGACAATGAGCAGTTCTTC. Protein product: CASSPGQGADNEQFF.

This CDR3 is CASSLEGGGTYEQYF. The CDR3 nucleotides read TGTGCCAGCAGCTTAGAAGGCGGCGGAACCTACGAGCAGTACTTC. The chain uses TRBV7-9 and TRBJ2-5, with D unclear. Gene TRBJ2-7 matches the end of the DNA better, so the J call may be wrong. Germline V gene data show CDR1 as SEHNR and CDR2 as FQNEAQ (reference sequence). The CDR3 consists of 15 residues.

J is TRBJ2-7 and V is TRBV27; 7 positions agree with TRBD1. Per the germline V gene, CDR1 is MNHEY and CDR2 is SMNVEV (reference sequence). J lost 4 bases, V lost 0 bases, and 3 bases had no gene match. This CDR3 region has 14 residues. CDR3 in DNA: TGTGCCAGCAGTTTATCGACAGGGTTATACGAGCAGTACTTC. Amino acids: CASSLSTGLYEQYF.

This chain joins TRBV9 and TRBJ2-5; tentatively, D is TRBD2 (6 bases). V gave up 3 bases and J gave up 1 base, with 10 bases separating them. Germline CDR1 is SGDLS and CDR2 is YYNGEE. The CDR3 runs to 14 residues. CDR3 nucleotides: TGTGCCAGCAGCGGTAGCGGAACCCAAGAGACCCAGTACTTC. Encoded protein: CASSGSGTQETQYF.

The V call is TRBV30, the J call TRBJ1-2, with 11 bases that match TRBD1. Germline lookup yields CDR1 GTSNPN and CDR2 SVGIG (reference sequence). Trimming removed 4 bases from V and 5 bases from J; junction bases left unmatched: 9. The CDR3 contains 15 residues. CDR3 bases: TGTGCCTGGACCGAGGGGGACAGGGGGTTTTATGGCTACACCTTC. Residues: CAWTEGDRGFYGYTF.

V gene TRBV6-5 combines with J gene TRBJ1-1; TRBD1 matches at 7 bases. CDR3 length equals 14 residues. V was pared by 4 bases and J by 4 bases, with 6 bases of the junction left unmatched. The germline V gene has CDR1 MNHEY and CDR2 SVGAGI. The CDR3 coding sequence is TGTGCCAGCAGTTTTGACAGGGCGGGCACTGAAGCTTTCTTT. It translates to CASSFDRAGTEAFF.

CDR3 DNA: TGTGCCATCAGGGACAGTGCCACTGAAGCTTTCTTT. This translates into CAIRDSATEAFF. This chain links TRBV10-3 with TRBJ1-1; D is possibly TRBD1 (6 bases). The length of the CDR3 is 12 residues. The V and J ends lost 6 bases and 4 bases respectively, with 9 bases between them. CDR1 is ENHRY and CDR2 is SYGVKD in the germline V gene.

The chain combines TRBV14 with TRBJ2-7, with D perhaps TRBD2 (7 bases). Trimming stripped 1 base from V and 0 bases from J, with 10 bases between. Germline CDR1 SGHDN, CDR2 FVKESK. This CDR3 has 15 residues. CDR3 in amino acids: CASSQVGGLSYEQYF. DNA of the CDR3: TGTGCCAGCAGCCAAGTCGGGGGGCTCTCCTACGAGCAGTACTTC.

This clone has just a few counts. The chain employs TRBV21-1 and TRBJ2-7; the table's D call TRBD2 went unverified against the DNA. TRBV21-1 is termed a pseudogene. The CDR3 runs to 18 residues. Written as DNA, the CDR3 is TGTGCCAGCAGCAATTCTGGGCCACAAGCGGGAGGTTTATACGAGCAGTACTTC. Protein sequence: CASSNSGPQAGGLYEQYF.

The V and J genes are TRBV5-6 and TRBJ1-5, with D possibly TRBD1 on 6 matching bases. The CDR3 is 15 amino acids. Deletions cut 3 bases from V and 8 bases from J, with 18 bases between. Per germline, CDR1 SGHDT and CDR2 YYEEEE. The CDR3 is CASSSAGAPEKPQHF. The CDR3 DNA reads as TGTGCCAGCAGCTCCGCAGGGGCCCCCGAGAAGCCCCAGCATTTT. Supplemented by reference TRBV5-6 and TRBJ1-5, the full variable domain reads DAGVTQSPTHLIKTRGQQVTLRCSPKSGHDTVSWYQQALGQGPQFIFQYYEEEERQRGNFPDRFSGHQFPNYSSELNVNALLLGDSALYLCASSSAGAPEKPQHFGDGTRLSIL.

The sample holds a few counts of this clone. This chain uses TRBV6-1 with TRBJ1-3, with TRBD1 matching 8 bases. Germline CDR1 reads MNHNS; CDR2 reads SASEGT. The CDR3 spans 13 residues. The trim removed 10 bases at V and 3 bases at J, leaving 5 bases unmatched. The CDR3 nucleotides are TGTGCCACCACCGGACAGGGTGGAAACACCATATATTTT. It is translated as CATTGQGGNTIYF.

The V and J genes are TRBV6-5 and TRBJ1-2; D ambiguous. The V end was cut by 2 bases, the J end by 4 bases, with 8 bases between. Per the germline V gene, CDR1 is MNHEY and CDR2 is SVGAGI. This CDR3 region has 13 residues. DNA of the CDR3: TGTGCCAGCAGTTACAGGAGTTTCTATGGCTACACCTTC. This translates into CASSYRSFYGYTF.

The chain recombines TRBV5-5 with TRBJ2-6; weak D call: TRBD2 (7 bases). CDR3 length: 17 amino acids. V was pared by 3 bases and J by 1 base, with 14 bases between. Germline V gives CDR1 SGHKS, CDR2 YYEKEE (reference sequence). CDR3 protein: CASSWFRGASGANVLTF. The CDR3 DNA sequence: TGTGCCAGCAGCTGGTTCCGGGGGGCTTCTGGGGCCAACGTCCTGACTTTC.

The rearrangement links TRBV7-9 to TRBJ1-1, with a possible D match to TRBD1 (6 bases). The CDR3 totals 14 residues. Trimming cost V 3 bases and J 4 bases, with 12 bases left between them. Germline-derived CDR1 and CDR2 are SEHNR and FQNEAQ (reference sequence). The DNA of the CDR3 is TGTGCCAGCAGCTTGGGGGCTTCAGTCACTGAAGCTTTCTTT. This codes for CASSLGASVTEAFF.

The gene calls are TRBV27 and TRBJ2-7; D unclear. The CDR3 has 13 residues. Germline CDR1 is MNHEY and CDR2 is SMNVEV (reference sequence). Trimming cost V 6 bases and J 1 base, with 10 bases left between them. DNA of the CDR3: TGTGCCAGCAGCCCTTTTCGGTCCTACGAGCAGTACTTC. Protein product: CASSPFRSYEQYF.

V is TRBV5-4 and J is TRBJ1-2; 7 bases map to TRBD1. V shed 5 bases, J shed 2 bases, and the junction held 6 bases outside the gene matches. The length of the CDR3 is 14 residues. Germline CDR1 reads SGHNT; CDR2 reads YYREEE (reference sequence). In DNA form, the CDR3 reads TGTGCCAGCAGTCGACCGGGACAGAACTATGGCTACACCTTC. Its protein is CASSRPGQNYGYTF.

This rearrangement joins TRBV9 to TRBJ2-3, with 12 bases that match TRBD2. CDR1 and CDR2 (germline): SGDLS, YYNGEE. The CDR3 covers 15 residues. The V gene end was trimmed by 3 bases and the J gene end by 3 bases; junction bases not matched to a gene: 2. CDR3 amino acids: CASSAGLAGTDTQYF. As DNA, the CDR3 is TGTGCCAGCAGCGCCGGACTAGCGGGAACAGATACGCAGTATTTT. The full variable domain, its missing parts supplied by reference TRBV9 and TRBJ2-3, is DSGVTQTPKHLITATGQRVTLRCSPRSGDLSVYWYQQSLDQGLQFLIQYYNGEERAKGNILERFSAQQFPDLHSELNLSSLELGDSALYFCASSAGLAGTDTQYFGPGTRLTVL.

The rearrangement joins TRBV6-5 to TRBJ2-1; the D is unclear. The length of the CDR3 is 13 residues. Between the trimmed V and J ends, which lost 0 bases and 7 bases, there was a span of 7 bases. Germline V lookup: CDR1 MNHEY, CDR2 SVGAGI. CDR3 coding DNA: TGTGCCAGCAGTTACTCGAAACTTAATGAGCAGTTCTTC. It encodes CASSYSKLNEQFF.